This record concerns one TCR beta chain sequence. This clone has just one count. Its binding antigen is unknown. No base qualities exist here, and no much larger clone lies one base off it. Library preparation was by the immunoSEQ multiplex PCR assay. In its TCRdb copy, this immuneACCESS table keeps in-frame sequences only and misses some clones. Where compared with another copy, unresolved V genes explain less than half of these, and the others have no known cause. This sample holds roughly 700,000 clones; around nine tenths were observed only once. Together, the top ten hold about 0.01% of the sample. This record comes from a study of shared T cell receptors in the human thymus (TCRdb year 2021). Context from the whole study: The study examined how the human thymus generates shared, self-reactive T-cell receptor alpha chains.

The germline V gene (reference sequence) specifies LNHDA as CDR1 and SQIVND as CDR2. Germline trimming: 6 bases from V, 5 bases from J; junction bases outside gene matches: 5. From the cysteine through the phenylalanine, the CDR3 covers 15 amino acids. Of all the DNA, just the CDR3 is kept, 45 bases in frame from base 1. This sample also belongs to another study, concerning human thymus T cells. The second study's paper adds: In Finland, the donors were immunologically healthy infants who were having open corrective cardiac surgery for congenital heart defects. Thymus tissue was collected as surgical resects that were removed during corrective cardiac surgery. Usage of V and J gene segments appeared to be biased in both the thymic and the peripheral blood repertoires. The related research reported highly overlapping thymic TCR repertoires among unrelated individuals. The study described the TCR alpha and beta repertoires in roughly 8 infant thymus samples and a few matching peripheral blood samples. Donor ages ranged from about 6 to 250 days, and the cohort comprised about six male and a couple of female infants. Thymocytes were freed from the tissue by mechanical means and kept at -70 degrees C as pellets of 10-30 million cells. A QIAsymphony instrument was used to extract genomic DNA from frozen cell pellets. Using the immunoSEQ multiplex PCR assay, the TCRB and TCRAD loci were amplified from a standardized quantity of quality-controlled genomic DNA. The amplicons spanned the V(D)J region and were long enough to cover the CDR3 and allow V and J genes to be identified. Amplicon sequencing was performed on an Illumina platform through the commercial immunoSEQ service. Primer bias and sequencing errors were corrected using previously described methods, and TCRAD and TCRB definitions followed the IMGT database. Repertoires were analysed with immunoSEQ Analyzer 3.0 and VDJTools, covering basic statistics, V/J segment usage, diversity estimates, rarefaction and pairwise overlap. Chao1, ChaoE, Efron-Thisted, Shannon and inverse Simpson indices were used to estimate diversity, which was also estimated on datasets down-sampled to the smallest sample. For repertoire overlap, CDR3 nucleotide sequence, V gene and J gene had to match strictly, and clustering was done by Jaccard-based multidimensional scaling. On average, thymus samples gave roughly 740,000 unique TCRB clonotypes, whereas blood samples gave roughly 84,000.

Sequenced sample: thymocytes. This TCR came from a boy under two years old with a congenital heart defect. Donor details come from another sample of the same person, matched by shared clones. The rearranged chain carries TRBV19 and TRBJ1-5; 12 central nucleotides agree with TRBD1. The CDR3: CASRPGTGGYQPQHF. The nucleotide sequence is TGTGCCAGTAGGCCCGGGACAGGGGGCTATCAGCCCCAGCATTTT.